This is a list of T cell receptor beta chains from one sample in a study of blood T cell repertoires in COVID-19. The data were produced by immunoSEQ multiplex PCR, yet TCRdb's version contains in-frame clones alone and is incomplete. The sample has 310,000 or so clones; approximately 86% are singletons. The sequenced material came from peripheral blood. These receptors were obtained from a man in his sixties or seventies with acute or convalescent COVID-19. Each CDR3 is given with its conserved first and last residue. The D gene is left open where the match is weak. Some rows mark clone size as missing; the rest say once, few, many or name a class of expanded clone.

clone_size d_call j_call v_call cdr3_length cdr3_aa cdr3_nt
. . TRBJ2-7 TRBV7-2 14 CASSLVPGSYEQYF TGTGCCAGCAGCTTAGTACCGGGCTCCTACGAGCAGTACTTC
. TRBD2 TRBJ2-1 TRBV7-2 13 CASSSRLAGEQFF TGTGCCAGCAGCTCAAGACTAGCGGGCGAGCAGTTCTTC
. . TRBJ1-1 TRBV6-2/TRBV6-3 13 CASSENRNTEAFF TGTGCCAGCAGCGAAAACAGGAACACTGAAGCTTTCTTT
once TRBD2 TRBJ2-1 TRBV10-3 21 CAISESPGVAGPSSSYNEQFF TGTGCCATCAGTGAGTCCCCTGGGGTAGCGGGGCCCTCAAGCTCCTACAATGAGCAGTTCTTC
. . TRBJ1-2 TRBV5-4 12 CASSLDPFGYTF TGTGCCAGCAGCTTGGATCCTTTTGGCTACACCTTC
. . TRBJ1-2 TRBV12-3/TRBV12-4 13 CASGSGGFYGYTF TGTGCCAGCGGTTCGGGGGGATTCTATGGCTACACCTTC
. . TRBJ1-2 TRBV10-3 12 CAISVQQGGYTF TGTGCCATCAGTGTTCAACAGGGTGGCTACACCTTC
. TRBD2 TRBJ2-3 TRBV5-6 16 CASSLVVSGSTDTQYF TGTGCCAGCAGCTTGGTGGTTAGCGGGAGCACAGATACGCAGTATTTT
. . TRBJ1-6 TRBV5-4 15 CASSLQQGGNSPLHF TGTGCCAGCAGCTTGCAACAGGGAGGGAATTCACCCCTCCACTTT
once TRBD1 TRBJ1-3 TRBV11-2 16 CASSLVTGGSGNTIYF TGTGCCAGCAGCTTAGTAACAGGGGGCTCTGGAAACACCATATATTTT
. . TRBJ1-6 TRBV12-2 18 CASRLPFGGGEGNSPLHF TGTGCAAGTCGCTTACCTTTCGGGGGAGGGGAAGGAAATTCACCCCTCCACTTT
. TRBD2 TRBJ2-5 TRBV7-2 18 CASSLAQGLAGLRETQYF TGTGCCAGCAGCTTGGCTCAGGGACTAGCGGGGCTCCGAGAGACCCAGTACTTC
. TRBD2 TRBJ2-7 TRBV11-2 16 CASSSLYSGRTYEQYF TGTGCCAGCAGTTCACTTTATAGCGGGAGAACGTACGAGCAGTACTTC
. . TRBJ2-2 TRBV4-3 16 CASSQEGAGDAGELFF TGCGCCAGCAGCCAAGAGGGGGCGGGGGATGCCGGGGAGCTGTTTTTT
. . TRBJ1-5 TRBV19 15 CASSPTDLSNQPQHF TGTGCCAGTAGCCCGACAGATTTAAGCAATCAGCCCCAGCATTTT
. . TRBJ2-5 TRBV5-6 16 CASSLEGWAAQETQYF TGTGCCAGCAGCTTGGAGGGGTGGGCTGCACAAGAGACCCAGTACTTC
once . TRBJ2-1 TRBV5-1 16 CASSLEEMSSYNEQFF TGCGCCAGCAGCTTGGAGGAGATGAGCTCCTACAATGAGCAGTTCTTC
once . TRBJ2-2 TRBV14 17 CASSQATDSHDTGELFF TGTGCCAGCAGCCAGGCCACGGACTCCCACGACACCGGGGAGCTGTTTTTT
. TRBD1 TRBJ2-7 TRBV5-1 14 CASSLEGQGDEQYF TGCGCCAGCAGCTTGGAAGGACAGGGAGACGAGCAGTACTTC
. TRBD1 TRBJ1-1 TRBV29-1 14 CSVVVGTANTEAFF TGCAGCGTTGTCGTAGGGACAGCGAACACTGAAGCTTTCTTT
. TRBD1 TRBJ1-4 TRBV5-5 14 CASSLGQGGGKLFF TGTGCCAGCAGCTTGGGACAGGGGGGGGGAAAACTGTTTTTT
. TRBD2 TRBJ2-5 TRBV9 16 CASSPRLSSGVETQYF TGTGCCAGCAGCCCTCGTCTGTCTAGCGGCGTTGAGACCCAGTACTTC
once TRBD2 TRBJ2-1 TRBV5-6 12 CASSAPSGQQFF TGTGCCAGCAGTGCCCCTAGCGGCCAACAGTTCTTC
few TRBD1 TRBJ1-3 TRBV6-5 14 CASSLGQAQWPIYF TGTGCCAGCAGCCTCGGACAGGCCCAATGGCCCATATATTTT
. . TRBJ1-1 TRBV15 15 CATSRAGVGYTEAFF TGTGCCACCAGCAGAGCAGGGGTCGGCTACACTGAAGCTTTCTTT
. . TRBJ2-3 TRBV9 15 CASSVGGGLADTQYF TGTGCCAGCAGCGTAGGAGGAGGGTTAGCAGATACGCAGTATTTT
once TRBD2 TRBJ2-2 TRBV4-2 17 CASSQDERAGGNGELFF TGTGCCAGCAGCCAAGATGAAAGGGCGGGGGGCAACGGGGAGCTGTTTTTT
. . TRBJ1-1 TRBV20-1 12 CSASRGNTEAFF TGCAGTGCTAGTAGGGGGAACACTGAAGCTTTCTTT
. . TRBJ2-1 TRBV28 16 CASSPYTGIGHNEQFF TGTGCCAGCAGTCCTTACACAGGGATCGGCCACAATGAGCAGTTCTTC
. . TRBJ1-1 TRBV21-1 13 CARLTGWDTEAFF TGTGCCAGGTTGACAGGGTGGGACACTGAAGCTTTCTTT
. . TRBJ2-3 TRBV2 14 CASRTPIYTDTQYF TGTGCCAGCAGGACACCCATTTACACAGATACGCAGTATTTT
. TRBD2 TRBJ2-7 TRBV7-9 18 CASSQSGLAGGLGYEQYF TGTGCCAGCAGCCAATCCGGACTAGCGGGAGGGTTAGGCTACGAGCAGTACTTC
. . TRBJ1-1 TRBV10-3 14 CAISEGGWAFEAFF TGTGCCATCAGTGAGGGAGGGTGGGCCTTCGAAGCTTTCTTT
. . TRBJ1-6 TRBV19 16 CASRFQGSSYNSPLHF TGTGCCAGTAGATTCCAGGGGAGCTCCTATAATTCACCCCTCCACTTT
. TRBD1 TRBJ2-3 TRBV30 14 CAWSGTGSTDTQYF TGTGCCTGGAGTGGGACAGGGAGCACAGATACGCAGTATTTT
. . TRBJ1-1 TRBV3-1/TRBV3-2 11 CASSQNGIAFF TGTGCCAGCAGCCAAAATGGCATCGCTTTCTTT
. . TRBJ2-1 TRBV7-9 17 CASSRPLVVASYNEQFF TGTGCCAGCAGCCGTCCCCTCGTCGTAGCCTCCTACAATGAGCAGTTCTTC
. TRBD1 TRBJ2-1 TRBV15 16 CATSRPGTGGYNEQFF TGTGCCACCAGCAGACCCGGGACAGGGGGCTATAATGAGCAGTTCTTC
. . TRBJ1-3 TRBV5-6 13 CASSGQAGNTIYF TGTGCCAGCAGCGGACAAGCTGGAAACACCATATATTTT
. . TRBJ1-3 TRBV19 14 CASSAGANGNTIYF TGTGCCAGTAGTGCGGGTGCTAATGGAAACACCATATATTTT
. TRBD1 TRBJ2-7 TRBV4-1 15 CASSQNRGRSYEQYF TGCGCCAGCAGCCAGAACAGGGGGCGATCCTACGAGCAGTACTTC
once TRBD1 TRBJ2-7 TRBV6-6 16 CASSSLGDRGRNEQYF TGTGCCAGCAGTTCCCTCGGAGACAGGGGGCGTAACGAGCAGTACTTC
. TRBD2 TRBJ2-3 TRBV24-1 13 CATRREITDTQYF TGTGCCACCAGGCGGGAGATCACAGATACGCAGTATTTT
few TRBD2 TRBJ2-3 TRBV10-1 15 CASTSGTSSTDTQYF TGCGCCAGCACCTCCGGGACTAGCTCCACAGATACGCAGTATTTT
. TRBD2 TRBJ2-5 TRBV4-2 16 CASSQGLAGGRETQYF TGTGCCAGCAGCCAAGGACTAGCGGGGGGGCGAGAGACCCAGTACTTC
. TRBD1 TRBJ1-1 TRBV3-1/TRBV3-2 17 CASSRGDSLIMNTEAFF TGTGCCAGCAGCCGCGGGGACAGCCTTATAATGAACACTGAAGCTTTCTTT
. . TRBJ2-7 TRBV6-5 12 CASSSGGYEQYF TGTGCCAGCAGCTCCGGAGGCTACGAGCAGTACTTC
. . TRBJ1-2 TRBV30 13 CAWSPGLDYGYTF TGTGCCTGGAGCCCGGGACTGGACTATGGCTACACCTTC
. TRBD2 TRBJ2-2 TRBV11-3 18 CASSLRGTSGLNTGELFF TGTGCCAGCAGCCTACGAGGGACTAGCGGGCTGAACACCGGGGAGCTGTTTTTT
. . TRBJ1-5 TRBV28 14 CASSPGSSNQPQHF TGTGCCAGCAGTCCTGGGAGTAGCAATCAGCCCCAGCATTTT
. . TRBJ1-1 TRBV4-2 14 CASSQGKGHTEAFF TGTGCCAGCAGCCAAGGGAAGGGGCACACTGAAGCTTTCTTT